Below are 17 T cell receptor beta chains sequenced from a single sample in a study of blood T cell repertoires in COVID-19. Data came from immunoSEQ multiplex PCR; TCRdb stores just in-frame clones and leaves some out. Of 180,000 or so clones in the sample, over 80% were seen once. Material for sequencing was PBMCs or T cells enriched from blood (not recorded which). Every receptor here comes from a woman aged 60 to 75 who had recovered from COVID-19.

This clone was seen a handful of times. The rearrangement links TRBV7-2 to TRBJ1-2; D is perhaps TRBD1 (6 bases). V was pared by 3 bases and J by 4 bases, with 12 bases between. The CDR3 covers 14 residues. Germline CDR1 SGHTA, CDR2 FQGNSA. CDR3 in DNA: TGTGCCAGCAGCTTTCGGGGGGCCGCCTATGGCTACACCTTC. This translates into CASSFRGAAYGYTF.

The chain is built from TRBV3-1 (or the pseudogene TRBV3-2) and TRBJ1-2; D unclear. Per germline, CDR1 LGHDT and CDR2 YNNKEL (reference sequence). V lost 0 bases to trimming and J lost 5 bases, with 10 bases between them. The CDR3 loop spans 14 amino acids. In nucleotides, the CDR3 is TGTGCCAGCAGCCAAGATGGGAGCGGTTATGGCTACACCTTC. It codes for CASSQDGSGYGYTF.

A note on this clone: The junction shows a germline mismatch at one end, possibly a read error. CDR3 region: CARSVGGGGLEETQYF. As DNA, the CDR3 is TGTGCCCGCAGCGTAGGTGGGGGGGGATTAGAAGAGACCCAGTACTTC. V usage is TRBV9 and J usage is TRBJ2-5; 7 bases map to TRBD2. The CDR3 covers 16 residues. Germline loops: CDR1 SGDLS, CDR2 YYNGEE.

In its sample, this clone was seen once. The chain joins TRBV4-2 to TRBJ1-2; tentative D call: TRBD1 (6 bases). Per the germline V gene, CDR1 is LGHNA and CDR2 is YNFKEQ. V was clipped by 3 bases and J by 4 bases, with 24 bases between them. CDR3 size: 18 residues. The CDR3 region is CASSHRIEGVWGSYGYTF. The DNA for the CDR3 is TGTGCCAGCAGCCACCGGATCGAGGGGGTCTGGGGTAGCTATGGCTACACCTTC.

The chain uses TRBV11-2 and TRBJ2-1; TRBD2 agrees at 14 bases. From germline, CDR1 is SGHAT and CDR2 FQNNGV. Trimming at V came to 4 bases and at J to 4 bases, leaving 6 bases not matched to a gene. The CDR3 spans 17 residues. The CDR3 region is CASSSYRTSGGYNEQFF. The DNA of the CDR3 is TGTGCCAGCAGCTCCTACCGGACTAGCGGGGGGTACAATGAGCAGTTCTTC.

V and J are TRBV6-6 and TRBJ2-7; TRBD2 aligns across 7 bases. With 8 bases clipped from V and 2 bases from J, the junction kept 12 bases outside the gene matches. This CDR3 has 15 residues. CDR1 is MNHNY and CDR2 is SVGAGI in the germline V gene (reference sequence). The DNA of the CDR3 is TGTGCCAGCCGCTCCCCGGGACTACAACCCTACGAGCAGTACTTC. Residues: CASRSPGLQPYEQYF.

This rearrangement joins TRBV28 to TRBJ2-7; D might be TRBD2 (6 bases). The CDR3 covers 15 residues. Between the trimmed V and J ends, which lost 4 bases and 3 bases, there was a span of 16 bases. Germline V gives CDR1 MDHEN, CDR2 SYDVKM. The CDR3 sequence is CASSSPGGLLYEQYF. Here the CDR3 DNA reads TGTGCCAGCAGTTCCCCTGGAGGGCTGCTCTACGAGCAGTACTTC.

The chain links TRBV28 to TRBJ1-3, with 9 bases matching TRBD1. This CDR3 spans 18 amino acids. V dropped 2 bases and J dropped 3; count of bases not matched to a gene: 11. The V gene's germline CDR1 is MDHEN and CDR2 SYDVKM. The CDR3 DNA reads TGTGCCAGCAGTTTAGAATTGACAGGGGGAGGAGATGGAAACACCATATATTTT. Encoded protein: CASSLELTGGGDGNTIYF.

The rearrangement links TRBV5-4 to TRBJ2-7; TRBD2 aligns across 9 bases. After removal of 3 bases from V and 1 base from J, the junction contained 5 bases not matched to a gene. This CDR3 has 15 amino acids. CDR1 SGHNT and CDR2 YYREEE come from the germline V gene (reference sequence). This CDR3 reads CASSYGGRGSYEQYF. The CDR3 region has the DNA TGTGCCAGCAGCTATGGCGGGAGGGGGTCCTACGAGCAGTACTTC.

This clone was counted a single time. This chain connects TRBV2 to TRBJ1-1; D unresolved. The germline V and J ends were trimmed by 6 bases and 0 bases, with 14 bases remaining between them. CDR3 length equals 15 residues. Germline V CDR1 and CDR2: SNHLY, FYNNEI. The CDR3, as DNA: TGTGCCAGCAGAGCGGACGGAGCAATGAACACTGAAGCTTTCTTT. Its translation is CASRADGAMNTEAFF.

The V and J genes are TRBV28 and TRBJ2-2; TRBD2 is a possible D gene (6 bases). Germline V CDR1 and CDR2: MDHEN, SYDVKM. The germline V and J ends were trimmed by 6 bases and 4 bases, with 9 bases remaining between them. CDR3 length equals 13 residues. This CDR3 reads CASRKGGTGELFF. The CDR3 bases are TGTGCCAGCAGGAAGGGAGGCACCGGGGAGCTGTTTTTT.

This chain joins TRBV7-8 and TRBJ1-3; D unresolved. The CDR3 runs to 15 residues. Germline V gives CDR1 SGHVS, CDR2 FQNEAQ. Trimming left V 1 base short and J 1 base short, with 8 bases between. The CDR3 nucleotides are TGTGCCAGCAGCTTAGTAAGCGGGTCTGGAAACACCATATATTTT. This codes for CASSLVSGSGNTIYF.

This rearrangement joins TRBV9 to TRBJ2-1; 10 nucleotides match TRBD2. The CDR3 length is 14 residues. Per germline, CDR1 SGDLS and CDR2 YYNGEE. V shed 0 bases, J shed 10 bases, and the junction held 4 bases outside the gene matches. CDR3 nucleotides: TGTGCCAGCAGCGTAGGGTCTAGCGGGGGCGAGCAGTTCTTC. Protein: CASSVGSSGGEQFF.

This chain connects TRBV27 to TRBJ1-6; D unresolved. From germline, CDR1 is MNHEY and CDR2 SMNVEV (reference sequence). Trimming shortened V by 7 bases and J by 0 bases, and 7 bases separated the two germline ends. This CDR3 has 14 amino acids. The CDR3 is CASTPSSYNSPLHF. CDR3 sequence (DNA): TGTGCCAGCACCCCGAGCTCCTATAATTCACCCCTCCACTTT.

This chain's CDR3 is CASSFVSAGYNEQFF. The CDR3, as DNA: TGCGCCAGCAGCTTTGTTAGCGCCGGGTACAATGAGCAGTTCTTC. The rearrangement joins TRBV5-1 to TRBJ2-1, with D perhaps TRBD2 (5 bases). Germline assignment: CDR1 SGHRS and CDR2 YFSETQ. This CDR3 has 15 residues. The V gene lost 2 bases and the J gene lost 4 bases, with 13 bases spanning the gap.

The chain is built from TRBV18 and TRBJ1-1; TRBD1 matches 7 bases. Germline CDR1 KGHSH, CDR2 LQKENI. V lost 4 bases, J lost 4 bases, and 6 bases stayed unmatched. The CDR3 contains 14 residues. CDR3 bases: TGTGCCAGCTCACTACAGGGGTCCCGCACTGAAGCTTTCTTT. Its protein is CASSLQGSRTEAFF.

The gene calls are TRBV6-5 and TRBJ2-3; 10 bases are a match to TRBD2. The CDR3 has 14 residues. Germline V gives CDR1 MNHEY, CDR2 SVGAGI. V trimming: 5 bases; J trimming: 11 bases; junction bases outside the gene matches: 10. CDR3 sequence: CASSNERGGWVQYF. CDR3 DNA sequence: TGTGCCAGCAGTAACGAGCGGGGGGGATGGGTGCAGTATTTT.